These 19 T cell receptor beta chains share one sample of origin, sequenced in a study of cytomegalovirus exposure and HLA in healthy donors. The study ran its PCR with 60 Vbeta and 13 Jbeta primers. Using immunoSEQ multiplex PCR, the repertoire was profiled, and TCRdb retains in-frame clones only, with some absent. The sample lists about 110,000 clones, 15% occurring once. Specimen: PBMCs. The receptors here all came from a woman younger than 30 in good health and CMV-seronegative.

This clone has only a few counts. The chain uses TRBV27 and TRBJ1-5; possibly TRBD1 for D (6 bases). The V gene lost 5 bases and the J gene lost 7 bases, with 12 bases spanning the gap. Germline-derived CDR1 and CDR2 are MNHEY and SMNVEV (reference sequence). The length of the CDR3 is 13 residues. The CDR3 sequence: CASSLAGEQPQHF. As DNA, the CDR3 is TGTGCCAGCAGTCTGGCAGGGGAACAGCCCCAGCATTTT.

V usage is TRBV5-1 and J usage is TRBJ2-3; TRBD2 aligns across 9 bases. Germline loops: CDR1 SGHRS, CDR2 YFSETQ. Germline trimming cut 4 bases from V and 5 bases from J; bases unmatched to any gene: 8. The length of the CDR3 is 15 residues. CDR3 in DNA: TGCGCCAGCAGCGTGTCGGGACTAGCATTAGATACGCAGTATTTT. Amino acids: CASSVSGLALDTQYF.

This clone was seen a few times. The rearrangement joins TRBV7-2 to TRBJ1-1; the D is unclear. CDR1 and CDR2 (germline): SGHTA, FQGNSA. The germline V and J ends were trimmed by 2 bases and 0 bases, with 10 bases remaining between them. The CDR3 is made up of 15 amino acids. In nucleotides, the CDR3 is TGTGCCAGCAGCTTATTCGGGAGGCTGAACACTGAAGCTTTCTTT. Its translation: CASSLFGRLNTEAFF.

Many counts were recorded for this clone. J is TRBJ1-6 and V is TRBV11-2; 7 bases are a match to TRBD1. V shed 0 bases, J shed 10 bases, and the junction held 9 bases outside the gene matches. Per the germline V gene, CDR1 is SGHAT and CDR2 is FQNNGV. CDR3 length: 16 residues. CDR3 coding DNA: TGTGCCAGCAGCTTAGATCTCCAGGGGGAGGACTCACCCCTCCACTTT. Its translation is CASSLDLQGEDSPLHF.

This rearrangement joins TRBV6-1 to TRBJ2-7; 9 nucleotides align to TRBD1. This CDR3 comprises 13 residues. CDR1 and CDR2 (germline): MNHNS, SASEGT. The junction had 6 bases not matched to a gene; V was cut back by 9 bases and J by 3 bases. This chain's CDR3 is CASIGQGNYEQYF. In DNA form, the CDR3 reads TGTGCCAGTATTGGACAGGGGAACTACGAGCAGTACTTC.

This clone showed up just a few times. The rearrangement links TRBV28 to TRBJ2-2; D call uncertain. Trimming left V 5 bases short and J 6 bases short, with 10 bases between. This CDR3 has 13 residues. Per the germline V gene, CDR1 is MDHEN and CDR2 is SYDVKM. CDR3 protein: CASSPPSPGELFF. The CDR3 region has the DNA TGTGCCAGCAGTCCCCCAAGCCCCGGGGAGCTGTTTTTT.

This clone was seen only a few times. This chain uses TRBV30 with TRBJ2-5, with TRBD2 matching 7 bases. The length of the CDR3 is 13 residues. In germline, CDR1 is GTSNPN, CDR2 SVGIG (reference sequence). Trimming at V came to 3 bases and at J to 5 bases, leaving 6 bases not matched to a gene. The CDR3 sequence is CAWRTGGSETQYF. The CDR3 DNA follows: TGTGCCTGGAGAACCGGGGGGAGTGAGACCCAGTACTTC.

This clone was observed a few times. V is TRBV5-4 and J is TRBJ2-5, with 9 bases that match TRBD2. With 1 base clipped from V and 3 bases from J, the junction kept 16 bases outside the gene matches. The CDR3 has 19 residues. From germline, CDR1 is SGHNT and CDR2 YYREEE (reference sequence). As DNA, the CDR3 is TGTGCCAGCAGCTTGTATAGGGGACTAGCTGGGAGACCTGAAGAGACCCAGTACTTC. This sequence encodes CASSLYRGLAGRPEETQYF.

This clone was seen only a few times. The chain has TRBV5-1 and TRBJ2-7; 8 bases match TRBD2. The CDR3 has 16 residues. Germline V lookup: CDR1 SGHRS, CDR2 YFSETQ. Losses at the gene ends were 1 base for V and 2 bases for J; bases not matched to a gene: 8. In DNA form, the CDR3 reads TGCGCCAGCAGCTTGATCGGCGGGGGGAAAACCTACGAGCAGTACTTC. This gives the protein CASSLIGGGKTYEQYF.

The rearrangement uses TRBV6-1 and TRBJ1-3; 8 bases agree with TRBD1. J lost 4 bases, V lost 6 bases, and 5 bases had no gene match. This CDR3 is 14 amino acids long. Germline CDR1 is MNHNS and CDR2 is SASEGT. Here the CDR3 reads CASSRTGSGNTIYF. CDR3 in DNA: TGTGCCAGCAGCCGGACAGGGTCCGGAAACACCATATATTTT.

This clone was seen a handful of times. This CDR3 reads CAWREWGRGPDNSPLHF. In DNA form, the CDR3 reads TGTGCCTGGAGAGAATGGGGGAGGGGTCCAGATAATTCACCCCTCCACTTT. The chain joins TRBV30 to TRBJ1-6; weak D call: TRBD1 (5 bases). Germline-derived CDR1 and CDR2 are GTSNPN and SVGIG (reference sequence). Trimming took off 3 bases at V and 5 bases at J, with 20 bases between the two ends. The CDR3 is made up of 17 amino acids.

This clone showed up just a few times. The chain carries TRBV9 and TRBJ2-7; D possibly corresponds to TRBD1 (6 bases). Germline loops: CDR1 SGDLS, CDR2 YYNGEE. Trimming took off 2 bases at V and 9 bases at J, with 18 bases between the two ends. The CDR3 is made up of 14 amino acids. This CDR3 is CASSVEDSHAGQYF. The CDR3 nucleotides are TGTGCCAGCAGCGTTGAGGACAGCCACGCGGGGCAGTACTTC.

This clone was observed a few times. The chain couples TRBV6-5 to TRBJ2-3; 8 bases align to TRBD1. V trimming: 2 bases; J trimming: 3 bases; junction bases outside the gene matches: 4. Germline V gene sequence: CDR1 MNHEY, CDR2 SVGAGI. The CDR3 is made up of 15 amino acids. In DNA, the CDR3 is TGTGCCAGCAGTTACAACGGACAGGGAACAGATACGCAGTATTTT. Its protein is CASSYNGQGTDTQYF.

This clone was detected a few times. The chain links TRBV29-1 to TRBJ1-4; TRBD1 is a possible D gene (5 bases). CDR1 and CDR2 from the germline V gene are SQVTM and ANQGSEA. The CDR3 is 13 residues long. V gave up 1 base and J gave up 7 bases, with 10 bases separating them. In DNA form, the CDR3 reads TGCAGCGTTGAAGGGGGGGTTGGTGAAAAACTGTTTTTT. Encoded protein: CSVEGGVGEKLFF. Full variable domain (missing parts from reference TRBV29-1 and TRBJ1-4): SAVISQKPSRDICQRGTSLTIQCQVDSQVTMMFWYRQQPGQSLTLIATANQGSEATYESGFVIDKFPISRPNLTFSTLTVSNMSPEDSSIYLCSVEGGVGEKLFFGSGTQLSVL.

This clone was seen a few times. The rearrangement uses TRBV6-5 and TRBJ1-3; no reliable D call. This CDR3 has 16 amino acids. V was pared by 4 bases and J by 0 bases, with 13 bases between. The germline CDR1 and CDR2 sequences are MNHEY and SVGAGI. The chain's CDR3 is CASSSGVRISGNTIYF. The CDR3 DNA reads TGTGCCAGCAGTTCCGGAGTAAGGATCTCTGGAAACACCATATATTTT.

The rearrangement joins TRBV19 to TRBJ2-2; the match to TRBD2 covers 10 bases. Germline lookup yields CDR1 LNHDA and CDR2 SQIVND (reference sequence). The CDR3 runs 15 residues. V shed 7 bases and J 3 bases; nucleotides not matched to a gene: 5. The chain's CDR3 is CASKAGGPDTGELFF. For the CDR3, the DNA is TGTGCCAGTAAAGCGGGAGGGCCAGACACCGGGGAGCTGTTTTTT.

The chain is built from TRBV10-1 and TRBJ2-7; D is ambiguous. V was clipped by 2 bases and J by 2 bases, with 7 bases between them. The germline CDR1 and CDR2 sequences are WNHNN and SYGVQD (reference sequence). The CDR3 is 13 amino acids. The CDR3: CASSEADTYEQYF. CDR3 in DNA: TGCGCCAGCAGTGAGGCAGATACCTACGAGCAGTACTTC.

The chain joins TRBV5-1 to TRBJ1-6, with D possibly being TRBD1 (6 bases). Per germline, CDR1 SGHRS and CDR2 YFSETQ. This CDR3 spans 14 amino acids. V was clipped by 5 bases and J by 8 bases, with 14 bases between them. This CDR3 reads CASRGEGVDSPLHF. As DNA, the CDR3 is TGCGCCAGCAGGGGGGAGGGGGTGGATTCACCCCTCCACTTT.

This clone was found a few times. This sequence joins TRBV29-1 and TRBJ2-1, with 12 bases identical to TRBD2. The V segment lost 3 bases and the J segment 3 bases; nucleotides outside the gene matches: 9. The CDR3 covers 17 residues. CDR1 and CDR2 from the germline V gene are SQVTM and ANQGSEA. The CDR3 coding sequence is TGCAGCGTTGACGGAATTCTAGCGGGAGGGCTCTACAATGAGCAGTTCTTC. This encodes CSVDGILAGGLYNEQFF.